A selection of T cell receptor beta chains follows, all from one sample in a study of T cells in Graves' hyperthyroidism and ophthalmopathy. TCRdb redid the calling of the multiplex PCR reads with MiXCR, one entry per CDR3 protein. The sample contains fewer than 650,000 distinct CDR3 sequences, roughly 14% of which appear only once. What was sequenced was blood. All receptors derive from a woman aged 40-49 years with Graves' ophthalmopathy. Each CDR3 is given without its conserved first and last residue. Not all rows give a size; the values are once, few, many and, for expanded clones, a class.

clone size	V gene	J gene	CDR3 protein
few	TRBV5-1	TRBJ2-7	ASSLEGTPYEQY
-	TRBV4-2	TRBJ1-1	ASSQVYRQGIMNTEAF
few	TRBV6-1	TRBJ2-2	ASRPQGALTGELF
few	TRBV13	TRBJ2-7	ASSFSGSSNEQY
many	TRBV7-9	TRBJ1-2	ASSSDQGDYGYT
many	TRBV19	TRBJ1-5	ASSYGGSGDNQPQH
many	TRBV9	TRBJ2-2	ASSVAGTGTGELF
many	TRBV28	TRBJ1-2	TSSPSNRIYGYT
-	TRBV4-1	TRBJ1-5	ASSRGRGFNQPQH
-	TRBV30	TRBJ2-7	AWSLGVGAEQY
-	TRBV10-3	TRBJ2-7	AISESDSGRTVVYEQY
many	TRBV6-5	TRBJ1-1	ASSYSYGEGGTEAF
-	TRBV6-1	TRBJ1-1	ASSHRQVGPNTEAF
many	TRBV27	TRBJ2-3	ATRDRGADTQY
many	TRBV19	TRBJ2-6	ASSISVTGANVLT